The entry that follows covers one TCR beta chain sequence. These data belong to a study of blood T cell repertoires in COVID-19. The method was immunoSEQ multiplex PCR; TCRdb's version includes in-frame clones alone and lacks a portion of them. The profile shows about 130,000 clones, 80% to 90% of them singletons. Germline V gene lookup returns CDR1 SQVTM and CDR2 ANQGSEA. Deletions cut 6 bases from V and 5 bases from J, with 16 bases between. The CDR3 spans 13 residues. The V gene is TRBV29-1, the J gene TRBJ1-1, with D perhaps matching TRBD1 (6 bases). Sample: peripheral blood. This receptor was identified in a man aged 50-60 years with active or convalescent COVID-19. CDR3 region: CSVHTGRVTEAFF. The CDR3 DNA reads TGCAGCGTCCATACAGGGAGGGTAACTGAAGCTTTCTTT.